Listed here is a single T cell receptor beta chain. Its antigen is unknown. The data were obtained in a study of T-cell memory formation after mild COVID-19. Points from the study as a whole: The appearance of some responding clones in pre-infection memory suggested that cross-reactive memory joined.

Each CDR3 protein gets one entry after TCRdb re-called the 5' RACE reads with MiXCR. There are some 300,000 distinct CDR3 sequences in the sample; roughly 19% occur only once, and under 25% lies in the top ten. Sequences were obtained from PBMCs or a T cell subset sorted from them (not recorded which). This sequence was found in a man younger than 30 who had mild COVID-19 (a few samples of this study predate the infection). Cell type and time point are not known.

For the CDR3, the DNA is TGTGCCAGCAGCCGGGACAGGGAGTCACCCCTCCACTTT. It codes for CASSRDRESPLHF. This chain links TRBV12-3 or TRBV12-4 with TRBJ1-6, with 9 bases fitting TRBD1. The V gene end was trimmed by 6 bases and the J gene end by 10 bases; junction bases not matched to a gene: 4. The CDR3 runs 13 residues.